This T cell receptor beta chain came from a study of human T cells and chemical hapten exposure. Study details: TCR yield per sample varied, mainly due to pooled library volumes. Study outcomes and limitations: High-frequency TCRs, those above 1 in 1000, stayed the same after DPC sensitization.

The study's library attached unique molecular identifiers to single cDNA molecules. Authors' processing steps: A typical sample had around 96,000 TCRs, with roughly 23,224 to 690,600 overall. TCRdb called the RACE reads again in MiXCR, with one record for every CDR3 protein. The V and J calls follow TCRdb's processing rather than the paper's. Among 50,000 to 70,000 distinct CDR3 sequences, around 6.5% were seen once, and the ten largest hold 3% to 4%. This clonotype has just a few counts. Its target is unknown. Germline is not matched at one junction end, which may reflect a read error. Time point of the sample: healthy volunteer bleed at 6 weeks. Unfractionated whole blood yielded total RNA. Germline V gives CDR1 DFQATT, CDR2 SNEGSKA (reference sequence). This CDR3 spans 14 amino acids.

Material for sequencing was whole blood. The sequence was obtained from a female donor in good health. Some clones in this sample may be carry-over from other donors' samples. The rearrangement links TRBV20-1 to TRBJ1-5, with D perhaps matching TRBD1 (5 bases). The CDR3 sequence is CSASDQGSNQPQNF. The CDR3 region has the DNA TGCAGTGCTAGTGATCAGGGCAGCAATCAGCCCCAGAATTTT.